This TCR beta chain was captured by sequencing in a study of blood T cells in healthy people across ages. A J-beta primer mix and a sample-barcoded 5' primer were used in a second PCR of about 7 to 12 cycles. A template-switch adaptor that had 12 random nucleotides put a tag on each cDNA molecule. In TCRdb, the 5' RACE reads were re-called with MiXCR into one record per CDR3 protein. The table shows 1,800,000 or so distinct CDR3 sequences, with around 42% occurring only once. The V and J ends lost 1 base and 5 bases respectively, with 15 bases between them. There are 15 residues in the CDR3. The germline gives CDR1 SGHKS, CDR2 YYEKEE (reference sequence). This clonotype was seen many times.

The chain links TRBV5-5 to TRBJ2-5, with D maybe TRBD2 (6 bases). The sample comprised blood. This TCR came from a human donor in good health. For the CDR3, the DNA is TGTGCCAGCAGCTTGCAGGGCGGGGCAGGGGAGACCCAGTACTTC. Translating gives CASSLQGGAGETQYF. The full variable domain, in which reference TRBV5-5 and TRBJ2-5 provide the parts outside the CDR3, is DAGVTQSPTHLIKTRGQQVTLRCSPISGHKSVSWYQQVLGQGPQFIFQYYEKEERGRGNFPDRFSARQFPNYSSELNVNALLLGDSALYLCASSLQGGAGETQYFGPGTRLLVL.